The clone carrying this T cell receptor beta chain was seen only once. This sample was taken from a study of blood T cell repertoires in COVID-19. Study-level background: From the United States, Italy and Spain came samples of acute and convalescent COVID-19. Nucleic acid was either cDNA or gDNA, and it came from T cells, B-cell-depleted T cells, or PBMCs.

In the original analysis: Cell counts per sample came from amplifying reference gene primers. Measured with immunoSEQ multiplex PCR; TCRdb has only the in-frame clones, and not every one. That table furnishes V, J and clone size, whereas the DNA furnished D and trimming. The table includes around 260,000 clones, about 89% detected once. CDR3 length equals 16 residues. Deletions cut 6 bases from V and 0 bases from J, with 12 bases between. Germline V gene data show CDR1 as SGHNT and CDR2 as YENEEA. The material sequenced was peripheral blood. The chain joins TRBV11-3 to TRBJ2-6; TRBD2 is a possible D gene (5 bases). The sequence was collected from a man aged 30 to 45 with acute or convalescent COVID-19. CDR3 in amino acids: CASRVGGRSGANVLTF. The CDR3 DNA reads TGTGCCAGCAGGGTTGGCGGGCGCTCTGGGGCCAACGTCCTGACTTTC. Supplemented by reference TRBV11-3 and TRBJ2-6, the full variable domain reads EAGVVQSPRYKIIEKKQPVAFWCNPISGHNTLYWYLQNLGQGPELLIRYENEEAVDDSQLPKDRFSAERLKGVDSTLKIQPAELGDSAVYLCASRVGGRSGANVLTFGAGSRLTVL.